The T cell receptor beta chain under discussion was sequenced for a study of blood T cell repertoires in COVID-19. Study-level information: The United States, Italy and Spain supplied acute and convalescent COVID-19 samples. PBMCs, B-cell-depleted T cells, or T cells provided the cDNA or gDNA that made up the material.

Under the authors' procedure: How many nucleated cells were present was estimated from reference gene primer amplification. Produced via immunoSEQ multiplex PCR; TCRdb's table is partial and in-frame only. V and J calls and clone size come straight from that table; D and trimming were deduced from the DNA. The sample has over 250,000 clones; 89% are singletons. Looked up from germline, CDR1 is SEHNR and CDR2 is FQNEAQ (reference sequence). CDR3 length: 13 residues. The germline V and J ends were trimmed by 6 bases and 1 base, with 9 bases remaining between them. The receptor was derived from a man aged 45-60 years with acute or convalescent COVID-19. The gene calls are TRBV7-9 and TRBJ1-1; no reliable D call. The sample consisted of peripheral blood. CDR3 nucleotide sequence: TGTGCCAGCAGATTCTCAGGGAACACTGAAGCTTTCTTT. Protein sequence: CASRFSGNTEAFF.